Listed here are 6 T cell receptor beta chains from one sample, sequenced in a study of cytotoxic CD8 clonotypes in ibrutinib-treated CLL. Sequenced by immunoSEQ multiplex PCR; TCRdb stores in-frame clones only, minus some. This table has 150,000 or so clones, approximately 80% appearing once. Specimen: PBMCs, collected after 12 months of ibrutinib treatment. The receptors were gathered from a human donor with chronic lymphocytic leukemia.

The V and J genes are TRBV10-3 and TRBJ2-7, with D hard to call. V was clipped by 5 bases and J by 5 bases, with 7 bases between them. Germline CDR1 reads ENHRY; CDR2 reads SYGVKD. The CDR3 length is 11 residues. Here the CDR3 reads CAISLFNEQYF. In DNA, the CDR3 is TGTGCCATCAGTCTGTTTAACGAGCAGTACTTC.

The chain has TRBV28 and TRBJ2-7; D gene ambiguous. CDR3 size: 15 residues. The V and J ends lost 9 bases and 2 bases respectively, with 20 bases between them. CDR1 and CDR2 (germline): MDHEN, SYDVKM. In nucleotides, the CDR3 is TGTGCCAGTACCGCTTTTGCAGCAGTGACCTACGAGCAGTACTTC. The encoded protein is CASTAFAAVTYEQYF. Combining the CDR3 with reference TRBV28 and TRBJ2-7 gives the whole variable domain DVKVTQSSRYLVKRTGEKVFLECVQDMDHENMFWYRQDPGLGLRLIYFSYDVKMKEKGDIPEGYSVSREKKERFSLILESASTNQTSMYLCASTAFAAVTYEQYFGPGTRLTVT.

The rearrangement links TRBV6-5 to TRBJ2-7; D unresolved. Trimming shortened V by 2 bases and J by 4 bases, and 15 bases separated the two germline ends. Germline assignment: CDR1 MNHEY and CDR2 SVGAGI. The CDR3 is 15 amino acids. The CDR3 DNA is TGTGCCAGCAGTTACCTTGCAGGATCGAATTACGAGCAGTACTTC. Its protein is CASSYLAGSNYEQYF.

V gene TRBV9 combines with J gene TRBJ1-4, with 7 bases aligning to TRBD1. Trimming at V came to 5 bases and at J to 4 bases, leaving 8 bases not matched to a gene. CDR3 length equals 15 residues. Germline CDR1 is SGDLS and CDR2 is YYNGEE. The CDR3 here is CASSFGTERNEKLFF. DNA of the CDR3: TGTGCCAGCAGTTTCGGGACAGAGCGTAATGAAAAACTGTTTTTT.

The rearrangement uses TRBV12-1 and TRBJ2-7. TRBV12-1 is tagged as a pseudogene. There are 14 residues in the CDR3. Here the CDR3 DNA reads TGTGCCAGCAGCTTTGCGGGTTACCCCTACGAGCAGTACTTC. Its protein is CASSFAGYPYEQYF.

This clone was detected only once. The V call is TRBV18, the J call TRBJ2-7; 7 bases agree with TRBD1. Germline-derived CDR1 and CDR2 are KGHSH and LQKENI. This CDR3 region has 14 residues. The J segment lost 5 bases and the V segment lost 3 bases, leaving 7 bases of the junction unmatched. CDR3 nucleotides: TGTGCCAGCTCACCTCGACAGGGAAAAAACGAGCAGTACTTC. This translates into CASSPRQGKNEQYF.